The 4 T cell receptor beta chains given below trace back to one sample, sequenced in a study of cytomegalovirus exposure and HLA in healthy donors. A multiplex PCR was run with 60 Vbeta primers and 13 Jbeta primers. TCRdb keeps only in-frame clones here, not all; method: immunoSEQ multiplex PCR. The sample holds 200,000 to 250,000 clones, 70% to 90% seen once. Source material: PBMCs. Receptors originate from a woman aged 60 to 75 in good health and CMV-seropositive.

CDR3 DNA sequence: TGTGCCACCAGCAGGGGACAGCTCGACACCCAGTTCTTC. Its protein product is CATSRGQLDTQFF. J is TRBJ2-1 and V is TRBV15; 7 nucleotides match TRBD1. The CDR3 is 13 residues long. V lost 3 bases and J lost 13; bases outside the gene matches: 9. Germline lookup yields CDR1 LNHNV and CDR2 YYDKDF (reference sequence).

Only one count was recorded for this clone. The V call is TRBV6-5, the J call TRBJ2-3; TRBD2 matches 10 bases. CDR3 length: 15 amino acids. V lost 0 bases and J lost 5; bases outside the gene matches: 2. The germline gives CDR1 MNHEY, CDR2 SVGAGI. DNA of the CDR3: TGTGCCAGCAGTTACTCGCTAGCGGGAGTAGATACGCAGTATTTT. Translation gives CASSYSLAGVDTQYF.

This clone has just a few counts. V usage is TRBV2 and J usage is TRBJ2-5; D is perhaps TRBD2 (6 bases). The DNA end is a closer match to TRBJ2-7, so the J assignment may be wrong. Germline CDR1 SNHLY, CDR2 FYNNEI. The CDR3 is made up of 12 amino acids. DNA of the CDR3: TGTGCCAGCGCGGGACTCTCTTACGAGCAGTACTTC. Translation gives CASAGLSYEQYF.

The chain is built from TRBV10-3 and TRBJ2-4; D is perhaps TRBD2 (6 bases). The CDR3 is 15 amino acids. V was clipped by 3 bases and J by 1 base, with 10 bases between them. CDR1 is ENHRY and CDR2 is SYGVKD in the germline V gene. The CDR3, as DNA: TGTGCCATCAGTGATGGGGGGTCGGCCAAAAACATTCAGTACTTC. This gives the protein CAISDGGSAKNIQYF.